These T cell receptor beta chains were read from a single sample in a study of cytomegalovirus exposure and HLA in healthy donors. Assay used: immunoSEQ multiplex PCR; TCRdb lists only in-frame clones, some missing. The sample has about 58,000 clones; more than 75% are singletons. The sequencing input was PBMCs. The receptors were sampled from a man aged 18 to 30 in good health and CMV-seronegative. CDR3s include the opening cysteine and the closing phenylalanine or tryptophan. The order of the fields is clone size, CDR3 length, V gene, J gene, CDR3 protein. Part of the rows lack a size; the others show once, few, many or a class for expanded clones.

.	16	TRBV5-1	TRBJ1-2	CASSLTGTGDREGYTF
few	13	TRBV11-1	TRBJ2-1	CASLSGRYNEQFF
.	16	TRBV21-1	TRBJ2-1	CASSARKAGEGNEQFF
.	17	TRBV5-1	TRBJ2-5	CASSLGRDIRYQETQYF
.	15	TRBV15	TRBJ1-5	CATSKGTAGNQPQHF
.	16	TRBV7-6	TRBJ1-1	CASTLRTGEVNTEAFF
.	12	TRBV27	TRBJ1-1	CASSNLGSTAFF
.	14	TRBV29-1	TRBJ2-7	CSVGGRGSSYEQYF
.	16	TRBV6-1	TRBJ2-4	CASSVDSGLAKNIQYF
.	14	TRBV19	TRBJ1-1	CASSPGTGVTEAFF
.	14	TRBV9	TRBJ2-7	CASSYAGLPYEQYF